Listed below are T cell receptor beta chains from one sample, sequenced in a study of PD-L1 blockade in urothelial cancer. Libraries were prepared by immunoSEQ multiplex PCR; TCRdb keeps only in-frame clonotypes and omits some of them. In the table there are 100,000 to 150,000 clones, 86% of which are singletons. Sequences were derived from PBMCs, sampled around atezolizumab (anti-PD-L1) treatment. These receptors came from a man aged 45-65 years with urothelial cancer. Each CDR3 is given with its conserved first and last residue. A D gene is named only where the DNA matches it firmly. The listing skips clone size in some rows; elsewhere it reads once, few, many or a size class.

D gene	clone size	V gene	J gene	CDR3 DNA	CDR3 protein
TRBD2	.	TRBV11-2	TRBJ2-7	TGTGCCAGCAGCTTAGATTCCGGGCTAGCGGGAGAGTACTTC	CASSLDSGLAGEYF
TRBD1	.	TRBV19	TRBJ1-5	TGTGCCAGTATAGGCAGGGGGCTGGATCAGCCCCAGCATTTT	CASIGRGLDQPQHF
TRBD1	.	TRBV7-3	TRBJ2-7	TGTGCCAGCAGCGTCGGGACAGGGGGTTGGGAGCAGTACTTC	CASSVGTGGWEQYF
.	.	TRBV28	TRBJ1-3	TGTGCCAGCAGTTTATCGGGTGGCTCTGGAAACACCATATATTTT	CASSLSGGSGNTIYF
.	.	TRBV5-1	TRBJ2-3	TGCGCCAGCAGCTTGACAGGGTATGGCACAGATACGCAGTATTTT	CASSLTGYGTDTQYF
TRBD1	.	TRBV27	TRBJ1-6	TGTGCCAGCAGTCTTAGGTGGACAGGGATGTCCTATAATTCACCCCTCCACTTT	CASSLRWTGMSYNSPLHF
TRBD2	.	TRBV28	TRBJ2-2	TGTGCCAGCAGTCCCCCAAATCTAGCGGGAACAAGGGAGCTGTTTTTT	CASSPPNLAGTRELFF
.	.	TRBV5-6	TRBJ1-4	TGTGCCAGCAGCTTGGTTGGGGCCGTCGGGGAAAAACTGTTTTTT	CASSLVGAVGEKLFF
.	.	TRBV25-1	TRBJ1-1	TGTGCCAGCAGTCACAGGGAACGGGTCACTGAAGCTTTCTTT	CASSHRERVTEAFF
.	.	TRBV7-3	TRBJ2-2	TGTGCCAGCAGCCCACGTTTTAGCACCGGGGAGCTGTTTTTT	CASSPRFSTGELFF
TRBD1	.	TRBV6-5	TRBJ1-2	TGTGCCAGCAGCTCTGACAGGGCGGACTACACCTTC	CASSSDRADYTF
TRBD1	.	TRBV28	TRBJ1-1	TGTGCCACTTCTACAGGGGCGCGAACTGAAGCTTTCTTT	CATSTGARTEAFF
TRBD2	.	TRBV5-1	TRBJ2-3	TGCGCCAGCAGCATACGGACTAGCGGGAGTGGAGATACGCAGTATTTT	CASSIRTSGSGDTQYF
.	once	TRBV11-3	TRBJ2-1	TGTGCCAGCAGCCCTTCGGCGGGAAGTAGTAATGAGCAGTTCTTC	CASSPSAGSSNEQFF
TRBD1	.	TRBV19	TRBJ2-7	TGTGCCAGTAGTATGGGACCACGACAGGGTTCCTACGAGCAGTACTTC	CASSMGPRQGSYEQYF
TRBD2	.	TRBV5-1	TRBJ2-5	TGCGCCAGCAGCTTGGAACTAGCGGGAGGGGGAAAGGCCCAGTACTTC	CASSLELAGGGKAQYF
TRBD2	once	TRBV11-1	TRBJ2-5	TGTGCCAGCAGCTTTACCGGGAGGGCCCTCATCGGCAGAGAGACCCAGTACTTC	CASSFTGRALIGRETQYF
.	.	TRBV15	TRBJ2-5	TGTGCCACCAGCAGAGCTCGCGGGATTGTGTCAGAGACCCAGTACTTC	CATSRARGIVSETQYF